This T cell receptor beta chain emerged from a study of cytotoxic CD8 clonotypes in ibrutinib-treated CLL (dated by TCRdb to the early 2020s). About the study as a whole: In this cohort, around 15 patients were treatment-naive and ten to twelve were relapsed/refractory, while roughly 17 had unmutated IGHV. On average, each sample had approximately 280,000 productive templates and approximately 100,000 productive rearrangements. Cryopreserved peripheral blood mononuclear cells were obtained prior to treatment, at the time of response, and at either disease progression or sustained remission. Response samples were obtained after a median of approximately twelve months of treatment, with a range of about 6 to 36 months. Of the approximately 86 people in the trial, about 25 had longitudinal samples available. Responses were partial in around 25 patients and complete in 2; after median approximately 5.5 years follow-up, around 15 stayed in remission and 12 progressed. The research as a whole found: Public clonotypes were rare and either contracted or stayed stable during treatment, and the rise in clonality at ibrutinib response reflected the expansion of private clonotypes. Lymph node repertoires were not examined, and the timing of sampling was not matched between patients in sustained remission and those whose disease progressed. Baseline clonality was found to be higher than that of age-matched healthy donors and was strongly correlated with circulating CD8+ T-cell counts. Clonality increased at ibrutinib response, stayed stable in sustained remission, and fell back toward baseline at progression.

CDR1 SGHAT and CDR2 FQNNGV are derived from the germline V gene. The CDR3 numbers 14 residues from cysteine through phenylalanine. The sequence is cut down to CDR3 DNA, 42 bases in frame from base 1. The V end gives up 1 base and the J end 4 bases, leaving 2 bases in the junction not matched to a gene. The goal of deep resolution MiSeq sequencing was a depth between 1 in 1 million and 1 in 200,000 T cells, and coverage averaged 10x per clonotype. The immunoSEQ hsTCRB Kit was used to generate TCR beta libraries. Concerning the study's data processing: ImmunoSEQ Data Assistant and ImmunoSEQ Analyzer were used for data analysis, and V, D and J genes were assigned according to IMGT definitions. Clonality, which ranges from 0 to 1, was calculated as one minus the normalized Shannon entropy of productive rearrangement frequencies. Only overrepresented clonotypes making up at least 0.05% of the repertoire of each patient were included in the public clonotype analysis. About 13 age-matched healthy donor repertoires from immuneACCESS were used as controls for clonality. This is the immuneACCESS table as TCRdb keeps it, with only in-frame sequences that have V and J called. A part of the clones is gone; compared with another copy, unresolved V genes explain less than half, and the rest is unexplained. That table furnishes V, J and clone size, whereas the DNA furnished D and trimming. This sample is represented by more than 300,000 clones; 70% to 80% of them were singletons. The ten largest clones capture roughly 6.3% of the sample.

This clone was observed once. The antigen this receptor binds is unknown. Base qualities are not at hand, and no much larger clone is one base apart. For TCR beta library preparation, approximately 2 micrograms of genomic DNA were extracted from the cryopreserved PBMCs. Longitudinal blood samples from CLL patients on ibrutinib monotherapy were analyzed using high-throughput TCR beta sequencing. The patients were enrolled in a single-center, open-label phase 2 trial of ibrutinib monotherapy. The source is a human donor with chronic lymphocytic leukemia. Sequenced material: PBMCs, taken before ibrutinib treatment. The chain was built from TRBV11-2 and TRBJ2-5; TRBD2 matches 8 bases in the middle. The sequence in DNA is TGTGCCAGCAGCTTAGCGGGAGGGGTAGAGACCCAGTACTTC. Its protein reads: CASSLAGGVETQYF.